These T cell receptor beta chains were read from a single sample in a study of shared T cell receptors in the human thymus. Using immunoSEQ multiplex PCR, the repertoire was profiled, and TCRdb retains in-frame clones only, with some absent. This table holds roughly 560,000 clones, 78% found once. The sample also formed part of further work on human thymus T cells.

The sample taken for sequencing was thymocytes. The receptors stem from a boy in the first two years of life with a congenital heart defect. Both conserved end residues are part of each CDR3. D genes are given only for firm matches. Clone sizes are given selectively: once, few, many, or a class where the clone is expanded.

j_call | v_call | d_call | cdr3_length | clone_size | cdr3_aa | cdr3_nt
TRBJ2-7 | TRBV27 | . | 15 | . | CASSLREAHSYEQYF | TGTGCCAGCAGTTTAAGGGAGGCACACTCCTACGAGCAGTACTTC
TRBJ1-5 | TRBV30 | . | 12 | . | CARRGGNQPQHF | TGTGCCCGGAGGGGCGGCAATCAGCCCCAGCATTTT
TRBJ1-1 | TRBV5-8 | TRBD1 | 16 | . | CASSLDRGQGGTEAFF | TGTGCCAGCAGCCTCGATCGCGGACAGGGTGGTACTGAAGCTTTCTTT
TRBJ2-1 | TRBV29-1 | TRBD1 | 16 | . | CSPEGLTGGPYNEQFF | TGCAGCCCCGAAGGTCTTACAGGGGGCCCCTACAATGAGCAGTTCTTC
TRBJ2-7 | TRBV19 | TRBD2 | 17 | few | CASSTTELAGGTYEQYF | TGTGCCAGTAGTACTACGGAACTAGCGGGAGGTACCTACGAGCAGTACTTC
TRBJ2-1 | TRBV4-2 | . | 15 | few | CASSQVKLWFHEQFF | TGTGCCAGCAGCCAAGTTAAGCTTTGGTTCCATGAGCAGTTCTTC
TRBJ1-5 | TRBV7-9 | TRBD1 | 14 | . | CASSQRGPPRPQHF | TGTGCCAGCAGCCAGAGGGGGCCCCCGCGGCCCCAGCATTTT
TRBJ1-2 | TRBV28 | TRBD1 | 14 | . | CASRPGTGASGYTF | TGTGCCAGCAGGCCCGGGACAGGGGCTTCTGGCTACACCTTC
TRBJ2-6 | TRBV10-3 | . | 18 | few | CAISVEQVVRVGANVLTF | TGTGCCATCAGTGTGGAACAGGTGGTTAGGGTTGGGGCCAACGTCCTGACTTTC
TRBJ1-5 | TRBV27 | TRBD1 | 16 | . | CASSFRGNYSNQPQHF | TGTGCCAGCAGTTTCAGGGGGAATTATAGCAATCAGCCCCAGCATTTT
TRBJ2-2 | TRBV7-7 | TRBD2 | 15 | . | CASSPSGGASGELFF | TGTGCCAGCAGCCCTAGCGGGGGGGCCTCCGGGGAGCTGTTTTTT
TRBJ2-7 | TRBV9 | . | 16 | . | CASSPHDGRPSYEQYF | TGTGCCAGCAGCCCCCATGATGGGCGCCCCTCCTACGAGCAGTACTTC